The 20 T cell receptor beta chains below were found in one sample sequenced in a study of beta chain features in type 1 diabetes. Expressed TCRB transcripts were sequenced after all isolated RNA was converted to cDNA. The data were produced by immunoSEQ multiplex PCR, yet TCRdb's version contains in-frame clones alone and is incomplete. The sample carries 200,000 to 300,000 clones, 25% to 30% recorded once. The source material was central memory CD4+ T cells from blood. The receptors come from a man aged 25-45 years in good health.

This clone was seen a few times. This rearrangement joins TRBV28 to TRBJ2-7; D remains ambiguous. Germline values: CDR1 MDHEN, CDR2 SYDVKM. CDR3 length: 12 amino acids. Trimming left V 7 bases short and J 3 bases short, with 10 bases between. CDR3 region: CASNTVNYEQYF. CDR3 nucleotides: TGTGCCAGCAATACTGTAAACTACGAGCAGTACTTC.

The chain recombines TRBV4-2 with TRBJ2-1, with a tentative D call TRBD2 (7 bases). The CDR3 runs to 15 residues. Germline V gene sequence: CDR1 LGHNA, CDR2 YNFKEQ. Trimming pared 3 bases from V and 6 bases from J, leaving 15 bases between. The CDR3 DNA sequence: TGTGCCAGCAGCCAGGGGGGGCGGGCAGGCAATGAGCAGTTCTTC. Translating gives CASSQGGRAGNEQFF.

This chain links TRBV7-9 with TRBJ2-1; 14 bases are shared with TRBD2. This CDR3 contains 17 residues. Germline V gives CDR1 SEHNR, CDR2 FQNEAQ (reference sequence). Trimming at V came to 5 bases and at J to 2 bases, leaving 5 bases not matched to a gene. CDR3 amino acids: CASSPGTSGSAYNEQFF. The CDR3 coding sequence is TGTGCCAGCAGCCCTGGGACTAGCGGGAGCGCCTACAATGAGCAGTTCTTC.

This clone has at least ten counts. Other DNA sequences of this sample code for an identical CDR3. The V gene is TRBV5-4, the J gene TRBJ2-5; TRBD2 agrees at 15 bases. The CDR3 has 17 residues. Germline assignment: CDR1 SGHNT and CDR2 YYREEE (reference sequence). Trimming at V came to 4 bases and at J to 3 bases, leaving 7 bases not matched to a gene. The CDR3 region is CASSPGLAGGPEETQYF. DNA for the CDR3: TGTGCCAGCAGCCCTGGACTAGCGGGGGGGCCGGAAGAGACCCAGTACTTC.

The gene calls are TRBV2 and TRBJ2-3, with TRBD2 matching 9 bases. The CDR3 contains 17 residues. V shed 1 base and J 2 bases; nucleotides not matched to a gene: 7. Germline assignment: CDR1 SNHLY and CDR2 FYNNEI. CDR3 sequence reads: CASSEGVSSGNTDTQYF. In DNA form, the CDR3 reads TGTGCCAGCAGTGAAGGGGTGTCTAGCGGGAACACAGATACGCAGTATTTT.

The rearrangement links TRBV7-2 to TRBJ1-6; weak D call: TRBD1 (5 bases). The CDR3 has 15 residues. Between the trimmed V and J ends, which lost 5 bases and 7 bases, there was a span of 15 bases. Germline CDR1 SGHTA, CDR2 FQGNSA. The CDR3 protein is CASSPEGARNSPLHF. The CDR3, as DNA: TGTGCCAGCAGCCCCGAAGGGGCTCGGAATTCACCCCTCCACTTT.

This clone was found a few times. The chain combines TRBV7-2 with TRBJ1-5; 9 nucleotides align to TRBD1. Germline lookup yields CDR1 SGHTA and CDR2 FQGNSA. J lost 6 bases, V lost 6 bases, and 12 bases had no gene match. The CDR3 runs to 16 residues. The DNA for the CDR3 is TGTGCCAGCAGTGAAACCGGGACAGGGAACGGTCAGCCCCAGCATTTT. As protein: CASSETGTGNGQPQHF.

V is TRBV28 and J is TRBJ2-1; 14 bases are a match to TRBD2. CDR1 and CDR2 (germline): MDHEN, SYDVKM. The CDR3 has 16 amino acids. J was trimmed by 4 bases and V by 10 bases; bases with no gene match: 9. In nucleotides, the CDR3 is TGTGCCACCAAGGGGACTAGCGGGAGAGAATACAATGAGCAGTTCTTC. Translating it yields CATKGTSGREYNEQFF. The full variable domain, its missing parts supplied by reference TRBV28 and TRBJ2-1, is DVKVTQSSRYLVKRTGEKVFLECVQDMDHENMFWYRQDPGLGLRLIYFSYDVKMKEKGDIPEGYSVSREKKERFSLILESASTNQTSMYLCATKGTSGREYNEQFFGPGTRLTVL.

This clone was detected ten times or more. The chain carries TRBV7-9 and TRBJ1-5; a weak D match, TRBD1 (5 bases). CDR3 length: 17 residues. V shed 5 bases and J shed 0 bases, with 17 bases lying between them. Looked up from germline, CDR1 is SEHNR and CDR2 is FQNEAQ (reference sequence). CDR3 loop: CASSREGSRDSNQPQHF. Written as DNA, the CDR3 is TGTGCCAGCAGCCGGGAAGGAAGCAGGGATAGCAATCAGCCCCAGCATTTT.

The DNA for the CDR3 is TGTGCCTGGAGGGTAGTACTCAATGAGCAGTTCTTC. Translating gives CAWRVVLNEQFF. V gene TRBV30 combines with J gene TRBJ2-1; D gene uncertain. This CDR3 has 12 amino acids. V was clipped by 3 bases and J by 6 bases, with 9 bases between them. From germline, CDR1 is GTSNPN and CDR2 SVGIG (reference sequence).

This chain joins TRBV30 and TRBJ2-7; D gene unclear. This CDR3 contains 11 residues. Trimming left V 7 bases short and J 2 bases short, with 9 bases between. CDR1 is GTSNPN, CDR2 SVGIG, per germline (reference sequence). CDR3 nucleotides: TGTGCCTATCGCGCCCCCTACGAGCAGTACTTC. Its translation is CAYRAPYEQYF.

This clone appeared many times. Other DNA sequences in the sample encode the same CDR3. This chain uses TRBV5-1 with TRBJ2-1; TRBD2 aligns across 7 bases. V dropped 0 bases and J dropped 0; count of bases not matched to a gene: 3. This CDR3 is 16 amino acids long. Germline loops: CDR1 SGHRS, CDR2 YFSETQ. The CDR3 region has the DNA TGCGCCAGCAGCTTGGCCGGGGGGAGCTCCTACAATGAGCAGTTCTTC. Residues: CASSLAGGSSYNEQFF.

The gene calls are TRBV29-1 and TRBJ2-3; 8 nucleotides match TRBD2. In germline, CDR1 is SQVTM, CDR2 ANQGSEA. This CDR3 has 13 amino acids. V was pared by 5 bases and J by 5 bases, with 6 bases of the junction left unmatched. CDR3 nucleotide sequence: TGCAGCGTTAGCGGGGGACCTGGAGATACGCAGTATTTT. This translates into CSVSGGPGDTQYF.

This clone was counted ten times or more. This CDR3 reads CASSLDGGALNEQFF. The CDR3 DNA follows: TGTGCCAGCAGCTTAGACGGGGGCGCGCTCAATGAGCAGTTCTTC. The rearrangement joins TRBV7-2 to TRBJ2-1; D possibly uses TRBD1 or TRBD2 (6 bases each). Trimming removed 1 base at V and 6 bases at J, with 13 bases between. The CDR3 contains 15 residues. Germline values: CDR1 SGHTA, CDR2 FQGNSA.

As DNA, the CDR3 is TGTGCCAGCAGTTCCGGGTCCACTTACGAGCAGTACTTC. Translating it yields CASSSGSTYEQYF. The chain combines TRBV28 with TRBJ2-7, with D uncertain. The germline V gene has CDR1 MDHEN and CDR2 SYDVKM. There are 13 residues in the CDR3. V gave up 4 bases and J gave up 4 bases, with 11 bases separating them.

To note about this clone: One end of the junction is discordant with germline, which a read error may explain. The chain couples TRBV10-2 to TRBJ1-6; D gene ambiguous. The germline V gene has CDR1 WSHSY and CDR2 SAAADI. This CDR3 region has 14 residues. The CDR3 protein is CDSPQVLYNSPLHF. The CDR3 nucleotides read TGCGACAGCCCCCAGGTGCTCTATAATTCACCCCTCCACTTT.

This clone was seen a few times. The V and J genes are TRBV5-4 and TRBJ2-5; unclear D gene. Trimming took 1 base from V and 3 from J, leaving 7 bases between them. Germline lookup yields CDR1 SGHNT and CDR2 YYREEE (reference sequence). The CDR3 covers 13 residues. The DNA for the CDR3 is TGTGCCAGCAGCTTGACACAGAAAGAGACCCAGTACTTC. Its translation is CASSLTQKETQYF. The whole variable domain, filled in from reference TRBV5-4 and TRBJ2-5, reads ETGVTQSPTHLIKTRGQQVTLRCSSQSGHNTVSWYQQALGQGPQFIFQYYREEENGRGNFPPRFSGLQFPNYSSELNVNALELDDSALYLCASSLTQKETQYFGPGTRLLVL.

The V gene is TRBV7-8, the J gene TRBJ1-2; possibly TRBD1 for D (6 bases). Trimming stripped 3 bases from V and 7 bases from J, with 12 bases between. CDR3 length: 13 residues. Germline V CDR1 and CDR2: SGHVS, FQNEAQ. The CDR3 is CASSFDTGFGYTF. DNA of the CDR3: TGTGCCAGCAGCTTCGACACAGGGTTTGGCTACACCTTC. Variable domain in full (rest from reference TRBV7-8 and TRBJ1-2): GAGVSQSPRYKVAKRGQDVALRCDPISGHVSLFWYQQALGQGPEFLTYFQNEAQLDKSGLPSDRFFAERPEGSVSTLKIQRTQQEDSAVYLCASSFDTGFGYTFGSGTRLTVV.

With respect to this clone: This same CDR3 is encoded by further DNA sequences in the sample. V is TRBV29-1 and J is TRBJ1-2; TRBD1 might be the D (5 bases). The germline V gene encodes CDR1 SQVTM and CDR2 ANQGSEA. V lost 5 bases, J lost 6 bases, and 10 bases lay in between. The CDR3 runs 11 residues. CDR3 in DNA: TGCAGCGTTAGGGGCGTGGATGGCTACACCTTC. Protein sequence: CSVRGVDGYTF.

With respect to this clone: A much larger clone lies a single base off, so this may be a read error. The chain joins TRBV9 to TRBJ2-3; perhaps D is TRBD1 or TRBD2 (6 bases each). V was cut by 4 bases and J by 10 bases, with 19 bases left in between. Germline values: CDR1 SGDLS, CDR2 YYNGEE. The CDR3 has 14 residues. CDR3 coding DNA: TGTGCCAGCAGCATAGGGGGACTTAACCGGGCGCAGTATTTT. As protein: CASSIGGLNRAQYF.